Below, 14 T cell receptor beta chains from the same sample are listed, as sequenced in a study of T cell repertoires in cytomegalovirus infection. These receptors lack a known antigen. TCRdb independently ran MiXCR on the reads; one entry per CDR3 protein. Seen here are a few hundred thousand distinct CDR3 sequences, 40% to 50% observed once, and the top ten hold roughly two fifths. This specimen was cultured PBMCs, taken from culture after CMV antigen stimulation. Every receptor here comes from a human donor in good health (CMV status not recorded). Some clones in this sample may be carry-over from other donors' samples.

This clonotype was detected only a few times. The chain joins TRBV7-2 to TRBJ2-5; 9 nucleotides agree with TRBD1. CDR3 length: 14 amino acids. CDR1 is SGHTA, CDR2 FQGNSA, per germline. The V segment lost 5 bases and the J segment 5 bases; nucleotides outside the gene matches: 6. The CDR3 spells CASSVDRGFETQYF. The CDR3 DNA follows: TGTGCCAGCAGCGTCGACAGGGGGTTCGAGACCCAGTACTTC.

A word on this clonotype: It may be a read error: a sequence one base away is much more abundant. V usage is TRBV7-2 and J usage is TRBJ2-5, with D possibly being TRBD2 (7 bases). Trimming pared 11 bases from V and 4 bases from J, leaving 17 bases between. This CDR3 region has 13 residues. Germline V gene lookup returns CDR1 SGHTA and CDR2 FQGNSA. The CDR3 sequence: CAGGAGWLETQYF. The CDR3 coding sequence is TGTGCCGGGGGGGCGGGGTGGCTAGAGACCCAGTACTTC.

In its sample, this clonotype was seen once. The chain is built from TRBV19 and TRBJ2-5; 9 bases match TRBD1. This CDR3 has 15 amino acids. Germline CDR1 LNHDA, CDR2 SQIVND (reference sequence). V shed 4 bases, J shed 4 bases, and the junction held 7 bases outside the gene matches. The CDR3 nucleotides read TGTGCCAGTAGTACCCTCAGACAGGGGGGAGAGACCCAGTACTTC. This encodes CASSTLRQGGETQYF.

V gene TRBV18 combines with J gene TRBJ1-5; a weak D match, TRBD1 (5 bases). Trimming pared 3 bases from V and 1 base from J, leaving 10 bases between. CDR1 and CDR2 (germline): KGHSH, LQKENI. CDR3 size: 15 residues. CDR3 nucleotide sequence: TGTGCCAGCTCACCCCAGGGCAGCAGCAATCAGCCCCAGCATTTT. It codes for CASSPQGSSNQPQHF.

In this sample, this clonotype turned up a few times. Its ends do not fully match the called genes, so a read error is possible. This chain uses TRBV7-9 with TRBJ2-6; D remains ambiguous. This CDR3 spans 13 amino acids. CDR1 is SEHNR, CDR2 FQNEAQ, per germline (reference sequence). The CDR3 bases are TGTGCCGGCAGACGCTCTGGGGCCAACGTCCTGACTTTC. Protein sequence: CAGRRSGANVLTF.

CDR3 protein: CASSLDLLAFLEETQYF. CDR3 DNA sequence: TGTGCCAGCAGCTTAGATCTGCTTGCTTTCCTTGAAGAGACCCAGTACTTC. The V gene is TRBV11-2, the J gene TRBJ2-5; no firm D call. The CDR3 spans 17 residues. The V end lost 0 bases, the J end lost 3 bases, and 17 bases lay between the germline ends. The germline V gene has CDR1 SGHAT and CDR2 FQNNGV.

This clonotype turned up a few times. This rearrangement joins TRBV6-2 or TRBV6-3 to TRBJ2-3; 12 bases align to TRBD2. Germline loops: CDR1 MNHEY, CDR2 SVGEGT. Germline trimming cut 6 bases from V and 7 bases from J; bases unmatched to any gene: 11. The CDR3 is 16 amino acids. The CDR3 loop reads CASRRRTSGTHYTQYF. CDR3 in DNA: TGTGCCAGCAGACGCCGGACTAGCGGGACACATTATACGCAGTATTTT.

The chain has TRBV6-1 and TRBJ2-1, with 9 bases matching TRBD2. The V gene end was trimmed by 5 bases and the J gene end by 6 bases; junction bases not matched to a gene: 5. From germline, CDR1 is MNHNS and CDR2 SASEGT. CDR3 length: 14 amino acids. The CDR3 nucleotides are TGTGCCAGCAGTTGGGCGGGAGGGGGCAATGAGCAGTTCTTC. It codes for CASSWAGGGNEQFF.

The rearrangement links TRBV20-1 to TRBJ2-1; 7 bases agree with TRBD2. Looked up from germline, CDR1 is DFQATT and CDR2 is SNEGSKA (reference sequence). J gave up 4 bases and V 3 bases, and 12 bases lay outside the gene matches. The CDR3 spans 16 residues. For the CDR3, the DNA is TGCAGTGCTAGGGCGGAGACGGGAGGTAGATACAATGAGCAGTTCTTC. This translates into CSARAETGGRYNEQFF.

J is TRBJ2-5 and V is TRBV7-2; D remains ambiguous. CDR1 SGHTA and CDR2 FQGNSA come from the germline V gene. The CDR3 is 14 amino acids. Trimming removed 5 bases at V and 0 bases at J, with 10 bases between. CDR3 coding DNA: TGTGCCAGCAGCCTAAGGTTCGACCAAGAGACCCAGTACTTC. Encoded protein: CASSLRFDQETQYF.

The chain is built from TRBV7-8 and TRBJ2-3, with D possibly called TRBD1 or TRBD2 (5 bases each). Trimming shortened V by 3 bases and J by 8 bases, and 15 bases separated the two germline ends. Germline V gene lookup returns CDR1 SGHVS and CDR2 FQNEAQ. The CDR3 covers 14 residues. The CDR3 sequence: CASSLSRTGTTQYF. In DNA form, the CDR3 reads TGTGCCAGCAGCTTGAGCCGAACCGGGACTACGCAGTATTTT.

The gene calls are TRBV11-2 and TRBJ2-1, with 10 bases fitting TRBD2. The CDR3 is made up of 15 amino acids. The trim removed 4 bases at V and 7 bases at J, leaving 7 bases unmatched. Germline assignment: CDR1 SGHAT and CDR2 FQNNGV. CDR3 sequence: CASSSLAGPINEQFF. The CDR3 DNA reads as TGTGCCAGCAGCTCACTAGCGGGACCTATTAATGAGCAGTTCTTC.

The gene calls are TRBV11-2 and TRBJ2-4; no clear D. The V end was cut by 0 bases, the J end by 2 bases, with 8 bases between. The CDR3 runs to 15 residues. The germline V gene encodes CDR1 SGHAT and CDR2 FQNNGV. DNA of the CDR3: TGTGCCAGCAGCTTAGATGGGTTTCCCAAAAACATTCAGTACTTC. Translation gives CASSLDGFPKNIQYF.

The chain uses TRBV7-2 and TRBJ2-7; D is ambiguous. This CDR3 contains 14 residues. Trimming removed 1 base from V and 2 bases from J, with 9 bases in between. Germline V gene sequence: CDR1 SGHTA, CDR2 FQGNSA. The CDR3 sequence: CASSLGVRTYEQYF. CDR3 sequence (DNA): TGTGCCAGCAGCTTAGGTGTCAGAACCTACGAGCAGTACTTC.